This T cell receptor beta chain was sequenced during a study of cytomegalovirus exposure and HLA in healthy donors. Study observations and caveats: Associated with HLA alleles at 0.05 false discovery rate in a later analysis were 15,000 to 20,000 TCR beta sequences. A cluster of highly shared sequence variants was likely a sequencing artifact. A later analysis linked a missense DCLRE1C variant to TCR beta V- and J-gene trimming.

PCR employed 60 Vbeta and 13 Jbeta primers. Clones were read by immunoSEQ multiplex PCR, and TCRdb kept only the in-frame ones, dropping some. The data show under 200,000 clones, approximately 86% seen once. This CDR3 is built from 18 residues. CDR1 is SGHRS and CDR2 is YFSETQ in the germline V gene. V shed 0 bases, J shed 2 bases, and the junction held 8 bases outside the gene matches. This clone was seen more than once but under ten times. Its antigen is not identified. Specimen: PBMCs. The chain has TRBV5-1 and TRBJ2-1; TRBD2 aligns across 10 bases. The clonotype comes from a woman in her thirties in good health and CMV-seronegative. The CDR3 loop is CASSLDSGGARPYNEQFF. CDR3 nucleotides: TGCGCCAGCAGCTTGGACAGCGGGGGGGCAAGGCCCTACAATGAGCAGTTCTTC.